The 21 T cell receptor beta chains below were found in one sample sequenced in a study of T cell repertoires in cytomegalovirus infection. TCRdb fed the reads into MiXCR, producing one record per CDR3 protein. The sample holds under 500,000 distinct CDR3 sequences; more than 40% are singletons and the top ten take about 41%. No antigen has been assigned to these receptors. Sequencing used cultured PBMCs, obtained from culture after CMV antigen stimulation. The receptors here all came from a human donor in good health (CMV status not recorded). Some clones in this sample may be carry-over from other donors' samples.

In its sample, this clonotype was seen once. CDR3 bases: TGTGCCAGCAGCGGCAGACAGGATGCTTTCTTT. Protein sequence: CASSGRQDAFF. The gene calls are TRBV7-6 and TRBJ1-1; the D gene is possibly TRBD1 (6 bases). Between the trimmed V and J ends, which lost 5 bases and 11 bases, there was a span of 12 bases. This CDR3 contains 11 residues. The germline gives CDR1 SGHVS, CDR2 FNYEAQ.

This sequence joins TRBV25-1 and TRBJ2-7; 9 bases line up with TRBD2. The CDR3 is 15 amino acids. V lost 2 bases and J lost 6; bases outside the gene matches: 8. Per the germline V gene, CDR1 is MGHDK and CDR2 is SYGVNS. CDR3 sequence: CASSESGGRVGEQYF. The DNA of the CDR3 is TGTGCCAGCAGTGAAAGCGGGGGGCGAGTCGGCGAGCAGTACTTC.

This clonotype was seen at least ten times. The chain has TRBV7-9 and TRBJ2-1; no clear D gene. CDR1 and CDR2 (germline): SEHNR, FQNEAQ (reference sequence). The CDR3 is 12 amino acids. V shed 3 bases and J shed 6 bases, with 6 bases lying between them. CDR3 region: CASSFGRNEQFF. In DNA form, the CDR3 reads TGTGCCAGCAGCTTTGGGCGCAATGAGCAGTTCTTC. Together with reference TRBV7-9 and TRBJ2-1, the CDR3 gives the full variable domain: DTGVSQNPRHKITKRGQNVTFRCDPISEHNRLYWYRQTLGQGPEFLTYFQNEAQLEKSRLLSDRFSAERPKGSFSTLEIQRTEQGDSAMYLCASSFGRNEQFFGPGTRLTVL.

This clonotype was recorded at least ten times. The chain uses TRBV7-2 and TRBJ1-5; D ambiguous. The CDR3 consists of 15 residues. CDR1 and CDR2 from the germline V gene are SGHTA and FQGNSA. Deletions cut 3 bases from V and 0 bases from J, with 9 bases between. In DNA form, the CDR3 reads TGTGCCAGCAGCTTTAAGGGATATAGCAATCAGCCCCAGCATTTT. Translation: CASSFKGYSNQPQHF.

This clonotype was counted a few times. The gene calls are TRBV24-1 and TRBJ2-1; TRBD2 matches 13 bases. The V segment lost 4 bases and the J segment 7 bases; nucleotides outside the gene matches: 6. Germline V gives CDR1 KGHDR, CDR2 SFDVKD. CDR3 size: 16 residues. The CDR3 reads CATSDRTSGSQNEQFF. For the CDR3, the DNA is TGTGCCACCAGTGACCGGACTAGCGGGAGTCAGAATGAGCAGTTCTTC.

The CDR3 sequence: CASSTGQGGTGELFF. For the CDR3, the DNA is TGTGCCAGCAGCACCGGACAGGGGGGCACCGGGGAGCTGTTTTTT. The rearrangement links TRBV7-6 to TRBJ2-2; 10 nucleotides match TRBD1. The CDR3 spans 15 residues. J lost 4 bases, V lost 5 bases, and 4 bases had no gene match. Per germline, CDR1 SGHVS and CDR2 FNYEAQ.

This clonotype was recorded a few times. The CDR3: CASSLGIAGVDTGELFF. Here the CDR3 DNA reads TGTGCCAGCAGCTTGGGGATAGCGGGAGTCGACACCGGGGAGCTGTTTTTT. This chain joins TRBV5-4 and TRBJ2-2, with 9 bases aligning to TRBD2. The CDR3 has 17 amino acids. V gave up 0 bases and J gave up 3 bases; unmatched junction bases: 6. The V gene's germline CDR1 is SGHNT and CDR2 YYREEE (reference sequence).

Only a few counts were recorded for this clonotype. The rearrangement links TRBV5-1 to TRBJ2-7; D perhaps matches TRBD1 (5 bases). This CDR3 spans 15 amino acids. CDR1 and CDR2 from the germline V gene are SGHRS and YFSETQ. Trimming removed 5 bases from V and 5 bases from J, with 20 bases in between. CDR3 sequence reads: CASSSLRGAPNEQYF. In nucleotides, the CDR3 is TGCGCCAGCAGTTCGCTTAGGGGCGCCCCGAACGAGCAGTACTTC.

The chain employs TRBV7-9 and TRBJ2-3; 7 bases line up with TRBD2. The trim removed 4 bases at V and 1 base at J, leaving 5 bases unmatched. The CDR3 runs 15 residues. The germline V gene encodes CDR1 SEHNR and CDR2 FQNEAQ (reference sequence). The CDR3 reads CASSWSGMGTDTQYF. For the CDR3, the DNA is TGTGCCAGCAGCTGGAGCGGGATGGGCACAGATACGCAGTATTTT. Full variable domain (rest looked up from reference TRBV7-9 and TRBJ2-3): DTGVSQNPRHKITKRGQNVTFRCDPISEHNRLYWYRQTLGQGPEFLTYFQNEAQLEKSRLLSDRFSAERPKGSFSTLEIQRTEQGDSAMYLCASSWSGMGTDTQYFGPGTRLTVL.

The gene calls are TRBV2 and TRBJ2-6; D is ambiguous. The V end was cut by 6 bases, the J end by 0 bases, with 9 bases between. Germline loops: CDR1 SNHLY, CDR2 FYNNEI. There are 15 residues in the CDR3. In DNA form, the CDR3 reads TGTGCCAGCAGCTCTGGGCTCTCTGGGGCCAACGTCCTGACTTTC. This gives the protein CASSSGLSGANVLTF.

This clonotype showed up just once. The J gene is TRBJ2-6, the V gene TRBV4-1; 7 nucleotides match TRBD1. CDR3 length equals 17 residues. Germline CDR1 MGHRA, CDR2 YSYEKL. V lost 4 bases and J lost 2; bases outside the gene matches: 8. CDR3 loop: CASSPRGDRAGANVLTF. The CDR3 bases are TGCGCCAGCAGCCCCCGGGGAGACAGGGCTGGGGCCAACGTCCTGACTTTC.

This chain connects TRBV12-3 or TRBV12-4 to TRBJ2-7, with TRBD1 identical over 7 bases. The trim removed 5 bases at V and 4 bases at J, leaving 8 bases unmatched. The CDR3 spans 14 residues. CDR3 amino acids: CASSRGQSLYEQYF. The DNA for the CDR3 is TGTGCCAGCAGTCGGGGACAGTCGTTATACGAGCAGTACTTC.

The chain joins TRBV10-3 to TRBJ1-2; tentative D call: TRBD1 (6 bases). The CDR3 consists of 15 residues. Germline V lookup: CDR1 ENHRY, CDR2 SYGVKD. Trimming stripped 5 bases from V and 2 bases from J, with 15 bases between. The chain's CDR3 is CAISLQGGWNYGYTF. As DNA, the CDR3 is TGTGCCATCAGTCTACAGGGAGGGTGGAACTATGGCTACACCTTC.

The chain combines TRBV2 with TRBJ1-2; a possible D gene is TRBD1 (5 bases). The CDR3 length is 13 residues. CDR1 is SNHLY, CDR2 FYNNEI, per germline. Trimming removed 3 bases at V and 8 bases at J, with 13 bases between. CDR3 amino acids: CASSERGVWGYTF. The DNA for the CDR3 is TGTGCCAGCAGTGAGAGGGGAGTCTGGGGCTACACCTTC. The variable domain in full, completed from reference TRBV2 and TRBJ1-2, reads EPEVTQTPSHQVTQMGQEVILRCVPISNHLYFYWYRQILGQKVEFLVSFYNNEISEKSEIFDDQFSVERPDGSNFTLKIRSTKLEDSAMYFCASSERGVWGYTFGSGTRLTVV.

The gene calls are TRBV4-3 and TRBJ2-7, with D possibly being TRBD1 (6 bases). CDR1 is LGHNA and CDR2 is YSLEER in the germline V gene. CDR3 size: 13 residues. Between the trimmed V and J ends, which lost 2 bases and 4 bases, there was a span of 9 bases. Here the CDR3 reads CASSQPQGYEQYF. The CDR3 DNA reads as TGCGCCAGCAGCCAACCACAGGGTTACGAGCAGTACTTC.

This clonotype occurred a few times. This chain uses TRBV7-2 with TRBJ1-3; TRBD1 is a possible D gene (5 bases). V was clipped by 0 bases and J by 7 bases, with 7 bases between them. Germline CDR1 SGHTA, CDR2 FQGNSA. This CDR3 is built from 13 residues. The CDR3 spells CASSLAWGNTIYF. The CDR3 nucleotides read TGTGCCAGCAGCTTAGCGTGGGGGAACACCATATATTTT.

The J gene is TRBJ2-3, the V gene TRBV7-2, with 13 bases lining up with TRBD2. From germline, CDR1 is SGHTA and CDR2 FQGNSA. Germline trimming cut 5 bases from V and 2 bases from J; bases unmatched to any gene: 4. The CDR3 sequence is 16 residues long. DNA of the CDR3: TGTGCCAGCAGCCCACTAGCGGGGGGGGTCACAGATACGCAGTATTTT. Translated, it gives CASSPLAGGVTDTQYF.

In this sample, this clonotype turned up a few times. The rearrangement uses TRBV7-8 and TRBJ2-7; 9 nucleotides match TRBD2. With V trimmed by 2 bases and J by 6 bases, 14 bases remained unmatched. Looked up from germline, CDR1 is SGHVS and CDR2 is FQNEAQ. This CDR3 region has 17 residues. The CDR3 nucleotides read TGTGCCAGCAGCTTAACTAGCGGGCGGACCCTTTCCACCGAGCAGTACTTC. As protein: CASSLTSGRTLSTEQYF.

The rearrangement links TRBV6-2 or TRBV6-3 to TRBJ1-1, with D uncertain. The CDR3 has 14 amino acids. CDR1 is MNHEY, CDR2 SVGEGT, per germline. Trimming removed 5 bases at V and 7 bases at J, with 17 bases between. Here the CDR3 reads CASSQTRAGHEAFF. The CDR3 coding sequence is TGTGCCAGCAGTCAAACGAGGGCCGGCCATGAAGCTTTCTTT.

This clonotype occurred many times. V and J are TRBV7-2 and TRBJ2-1; tentatively, D is TRBD2 (6 bases). Per the germline V gene, CDR1 is SGHTA and CDR2 is FQGNSA. This CDR3 spans 15 amino acids. The V gene lost 6 bases and the J gene lost 7 bases, with 19 bases spanning the gap. The CDR3 reads CASRTRPVEGNEQFF. CDR3 DNA sequence: TGTGCCAGCAGAACCCGCCCAGTGGAGGGGAATGAGCAGTTCTTC.

This chain connects TRBV6-6 to TRBJ2-3; 10 positions match TRBD1. In germline, CDR1 is MNHNY, CDR2 SVGAGI (reference sequence). The CDR3 runs 13 residues. V dropped 6 bases and J dropped 7; count of bases not matched to a gene: 4. CDR3 in amino acids: CASSPTGGNTQYF. The CDR3 DNA reads as TGTGCCAGCAGCCCGACAGGGGGCAATACGCAGTATTTT.